This TCR beta chain is drawn from a study of cytomegalovirus exposure and HLA in healthy donors. Study context: One earlier analysis, a look at 180 million or so T cells, found some 100 million unique TCR beta sequences.

This CDR3 contains 18 residues. CDR1 PRHDT and CDR2 FYEKMQ come from the germline V gene (reference sequence). The V and J ends lost 5 bases and 3 bases, in that order; junction bases with no gene match: 18. PCR involved 60 Vbeta and 13 Jbeta primers. Only in-frame clones appear in the TCRdb table, and some are missing; sequencing was by immunoSEQ multiplex PCR. The sample lists about 93,000 clones; approximately 64% were seen once. Healthy bone marrow donors made up the donor group. Source material: PBMCs. This receptor was obtained from a boy aged 5-17 years in good health and CMV-seropositive. This chain joins TRBV13 and TRBJ1-2; TRBD1 matches at 7 bases. The CDR3 sequence: CASSKAGRYGQGDYGYTF. The CDR3, as DNA: TGTGCCAGCAGCAAAGCAGGTCGATATGGGCAGGGGGACTATGGCTACACCTTC.